Sequencing of this T cell receptor (beta chain) was carried out in a study of T cell responses to AZD1222 COVID-19 vaccine. V was shortened by 2 bases and J by 6 bases, with 16 bases between the two germline ends. The germline V gene encodes CDR1 KGHSH and CDR2 LQKENI. The CDR3 is made up of 15 amino acids. The table came from immunoSEQ multiplex PCR; TCRdb's copy has only in-frame clones and leaves some out. The sample includes 100,000 to 120,000 clones, 82% of them seen just once. Sample: peripheral blood, taken on day 0 of AZD1222 vaccination. The chain combines TRBV18 with TRBJ1-2, with a tentative D call TRBD1 (5 bases). This receptor was identified in an adult in good health. For the CDR3, the DNA is TGTGCCAGCTCACCATCCGGGGGAAGCTATAATGGCTACACCTTC. Amino acids: CASSPSGGSYNGYTF.